The source of this T cell receptor beta chain is a study of blood T cells in healthy people across ages. Study overall: Template switching picked up about one barcoded beta molecule for each two T cells. Regarding the study as a whole: What prevented conclusive comparison of naive and antigen-experienced cells was that PBMCs were unsorted.

Comments on this clonotype: What it binds is unknown.

There were at least 5.5 micrograms of total RNA extracted from every sample. V was clipped by 2 bases and J by 0 bases; unmatched bases: 9. Looked up from germline, CDR1 is SGHRS and CDR2 is YFSETQ. The length of the CDR3 is 18 residues. Sample-barcoded 5' priming and a J-beta primer mix drove a second PCR of about 6 to 12 cycles. Every molecule of cDNA carried a tag from a template-switch adaptor with 12 random nucleotides. TCRdb reprocessed the 5' RACE reads with MiXCR, giving one entry per CDR3 protein. The repertoire includes 780,000 or so distinct CDR3 sequences, roughly 50% of them detected once, and roughly 26% sits in the top ten.

Sequencing was carried out using blood. The chain uses TRBV5-1 and TRBJ2-7; TRBD2 agrees at 12 bases. This receptor was taken from a man aged 35 to 55 in good health. CDR3 in DNA: TGCGCCAGCAGCTTCGGACTAGCGGGACCTGATATCTCCTACGAGCAGTACTTC. Translation gives CASSFGLAGPDISYEQYF. Full variable domain (remainder filled in from reference TRBV5-1 and TRBJ2-7): KAGVTQTPRYLIKTRGQQVTLSCSPISGHRSVSWYQQTPGQGLQFLFEYFSETQRNKGNFPGRFSGRQFSNSRSEMNVSTLELGDSALYLCASSFGLAGPDISYEQYFGPGTRLTVT.